This T cell receptor (beta chain) stems from a study of cytomegalovirus exposure and HLA in healthy donors. The length of the CDR3 is 13 residues. V dropped 6 bases and J dropped 8 bases, with 14 bases sitting between them. Germline lookup yields CDR1 MDHEN and CDR2 SYDVKM. Study outcomes and limitations: There were several of the most significant clusters that appeared linked to common viral pathogens in a later analysis. Some 16,000 TCR beta sequences were associated with HLA alleles at 0.05 false discovery rate in a later analysis.

This clone occurred a few times. The antigen remains unidentified. The PCR was carried out with 60 Vbeta primers and 13 Jbeta primers. Assay: immunoSEQ multiplex PCR; the TCRdb copy retains only in-frame clones and omits some. The table shows about 84,000 clones, with roughly 78% occurring only once. Donors in the study were healthy people who gave bone marrow. The clonotype comes from a male donor in good health and CMV-seropositive. V gene TRBV28 combines with J gene TRBJ2-1; D may be TRBD1 (6 bases). The material sequenced was PBMCs. CDR3 DNA sequence: TGTGCCAGCAGAGCGACAGGAAGAGATGAGCAGTTCTTC. This codes for CASRATGRDEQFF.